This paragraph covers one TCR beta chain sequence. TCRdb keeps only in-frame clones here, not all; method: immunoSEQ multiplex PCR. The data show some 350,000 clones, 92% seen once. The sample is drawn from a study of Ad26.COV2.S vaccination and SARS-CoV-2 variants. The receptor comes from a human donor who had recovered from COVID-19. The specimen comprised peripheral blood, sampled after recovery from COVID-19.

CDR3 nucleotide sequence: TGTGCCAGCAGCGTAGAAGGGGCTGGGGCCAACGTCCTGACTTTC. This gives the protein CASSVEGAGANVLTF. This rearrangement joins TRBV9 to TRBJ2-6, with D possibly TRBD1 on 5 matching bases. The CDR3 length is 15 residues. Trimming shortened V by 0 bases and J by 2 bases, and 6 bases separated the two germline ends. Germline assignment: CDR1 SGDLS and CDR2 YYNGEE.